These T cell receptor beta chains were read from a single sample in a study of blood T cell repertoires in COVID-19. Using immunoSEQ multiplex PCR, the repertoire was profiled, and TCRdb retains in-frame clones only, with some absent. The sample shows approximately 41,000 clones, about four fifths of them seen only once. The material sequenced was peripheral blood. The receptor source for this set is a man aged 35 to 55 with active or convalescent COVID-19. Both conserved end residues are part of each CDR3. The order of the fields is clone size, V gene, J gene, D gene, CDR3 DNA, CDR3 protein. D genes are given only for firm matches. Rows give clone size only sometimes, using once, few, many, or a class for an expanded clone.

NA	TRBV7-2	TRBJ1-2	NA	TGTGCCAGCAGCTCCGGGGGGGCGGGCTATGGCTACACCTTC	CASSSGGAGYGYTF
once	TRBV30	TRBJ1-5	TRBD1	TGTGCCTGGAGTGAAAGGGGGCTAATGTCCCTAAATCAGCCCCAGCATTTT	CAWSERGLMSLNQPQHF
NA	TRBV18	TRBJ2-7	TRBD1	TGTGCCAGCTCACCATGGGACAGGTCTTACGAGCAGTACTTC	CASSPWDRSYEQYF
few	TRBV7-6	TRBJ2-1	NA	TGTGCCAGCAGCCCCCGGCCAGGCGATAACTCCTACAATGAGCAGTTCTTC	CASSPRPGDNSYNEQFF
NA	TRBV5-4	TRBJ1-1	TRBD1	TGTGCTTCCGGGACAGGGGTTGATACTGAAGCTTTCTTT	CASGTGVDTEAFF
NA	TRBV28	TRBJ1-5	TRBD1	TGTGCCAGCAAATCAGGGACAGTAAGCAATCAGCCCCAGCATTTT	CASKSGTVSNQPQHF
NA	TRBV6-2/TRBV6-3	TRBJ2-1	TRBD1	TGTGCCAGCAGTTACTCGGGACAGGGGGTAAACAATGAGCAGTTCTTC	CASSYSGQGVNNEQFF
NA	TRBV19	TRBJ1-1	TRBD1	TGTGCCAGTAGTAGATCGTCCGGGACAGGGGGCACTGAAGCTTTCTTT	CASSRSSGTGGTEAFF
NA	TRBV30	TRBJ1-2	NA	TGTGCCTGGAGTGTTCGTAACAGGGAGAGATCCTTC	CAWSVRNRERSF
few	TRBV12-3/TRBV12-4	TRBJ2-1	NA	TGTGCCAGCAGTTTAGTAGGGGCTGAGCAGTTCTTC	CASSLVGAEQFF
NA	TRBV3-1/TRBV3-2	TRBJ2-1	NA	TGTGCCAGCAGCCAACGCCCCGGGACTCCCTCCTACAATGAGCAGTTCTTC	CASSQRPGTPSYNEQFF
NA	TRBV9	TRBJ1-4	NA	TGTGCCAGCAGCACCCGGACTGGTGAAACTAATGAAAAACTGTTTTTT	CASSTRTGETNEKLFF
NA	TRBV27	TRBJ2-3	TRBD2	TGTGCCAGCAGTATGCGGGGGGCCCCGCCTAGTATCCATACGCAGTATTTT	CASSMRGAPPSIHTQYF
NA	TRBV6-1	TRBJ2-3	NA	TGTGCCAGCAGTGACAGGGGAAAGGATACGCAGTATTTT	CASSDRGKDTQYF
NA	TRBV5-1	TRBJ1-1	NA	TGCGCCAGCAGCTTGGAAGGGGCTAGAACTGAAGCTTTCTTT	CASSLEGARTEAFF
NA	TRBV4-1	TRBJ2-3	NA	TGCGCCAGCAGCCAAGATTCTGGCAGAGATACGCAGTATTTT	CASSQDSGRDTQYF